The 3 T cell receptor beta chains below all came from one sample that was sequenced in a study of blood T cell repertoires in COVID-19. Some clones are missing from TCRdb's copy, which holds only in-frame ones; the method was immunoSEQ multiplex PCR. The sample lists roughly 150,000 clones, roughly 90% occurring once. Sequenced: peripheral blood. Receptors were obtained from a man aged 60-69 years with acute or convalescent COVID-19.

The chain recombines TRBV7-2 with TRBJ2-1; 9 bases match TRBD2. With 5 bases clipped from V and 15 bases from J, the junction kept 5 bases outside the gene matches. This CDR3 comprises 11 residues. CDR1 and CDR2 from the germline V gene are SGHTA and FQGNSA. The CDR3 protein is CASSPGTSPFF. The DNA for the CDR3 is TGTGCCAGCAGCCCGGGGACTAGCCCGTTCTTC. The whole variable domain, remainder taken from reference TRBV7-2 and TRBJ2-1, is GAGVSQSPSNKVTEKGKDVELRCDPISGHTALYWYRQSLGQGLEFLIYFQGNSAPDKSGLPSDRFSAERTGGSVSTLTIQRTQQEDSAVYLCASSPGTSPFFGPGTRLTVL.

This clone was picked up a small number of times. This chain joins TRBV1 and TRBJ1-2; no check of the table's D call, TRBD1, against the DNA was made. TRBV1 is a listed pseudogene. The CDR3 totals 12 residues. In DNA, the CDR3 is TGCACCAGCAGGGACAGGCACTATGGCTACACCTTC. This sequence encodes CTSRDRHYGYTF.

This clone has just a few counts. This chain joins TRBV12-3 or TRBV12-4 and TRBJ1-1; weak D call: TRBD1 (5 bases). V was pared by 1 base and J by 5 bases, with 8 bases between. This CDR3 is 13 amino acids long. The CDR3 region has the DNA TGTGCCAGCAGTTTAGGGGAGGGGACTGAAGCTTTCTTT. Residues: CASSLGEGTEAFF.